The 21 T cell receptor beta chains given below trace back to one sample, sequenced in a study of blood T cell repertoires in COVID-19. This table comes from immunoSEQ multiplex PCR, and its TCRdb copy is limited to in-frame clones, with some not included. The sample includes approximately 220,000 clones, about 86% of them seen just once. Input material: peripheral blood. These receptors all come from a woman aged 25-40 years who had recovered from COVID-19.

This chain joins TRBV27 and TRBJ1-2; TRBD1 matches at 9 bases. The CDR3 sequence is 17 residues long. Germline CDR1 MNHEY, CDR2 SMNVEV (reference sequence). Unmatched junction bases numbered 10, after V lost 3 bases and J lost 2 bases. CDR3 in amino acids: CASSLGSYRGRNYGYTF. The CDR3 DNA reads TGTGCCAGCAGTTTGGGGAGTTACAGGGGGCGCAACTATGGCTACACCTTC.

This clone turned up a few times. The chain uses TRBV5-1 and TRBJ1-4, with 7 nucleotides matching TRBD1. The ends lost 0 bases at V and 8 bases at J; junction bases unmatched: 4. Germline V gives CDR1 SGHRS, CDR2 YFSETQ. The CDR3 length is 14 residues. The chain's CDR3 is CASSLGRGKEKLFF. Written as DNA, the CDR3 is TGCGCCAGCAGCTTGGGCAGGGGGAAGGAAAAACTGTTTTTT.

The chain employs TRBV9 and TRBJ2-1; D gene unclear. The germline V and J ends were trimmed by 1 base and 0 bases, with 5 bases remaining between them. Per germline, CDR1 SGDLS and CDR2 YYNGEE. The CDR3 sequence is 14 residues long. Here the CDR3 reads CASSVRVSYNEQFF. The CDR3 bases are TGTGCCAGCAGCGTACGGGTCTCCTACAATGAGCAGTTCTTC. The full variable domain, with the rest looked up from reference TRBV9 and TRBJ2-1, is DSGVTQTPKHLITATGQRVTLRCSPRSGDLSVYWYQQSLDQGLQFLIQYYNGEERAKGNILERFSAQQFPDLHSELNLSSLELGDSALYFCASSVRVSYNEQFFGPGTRLTVL.

The rearrangement uses TRBV19 and TRBJ2-2, with 7 bases identical to TRBD1. The CDR3 contains 15 residues. V was pared by 6 bases and J by 2 bases, with 6 bases of the junction left unmatched. Germline lookup yields CDR1 LNHDA and CDR2 SQIVND (reference sequence). The CDR3 DNA reads TGTGCCAGTAGAAACGACAGGGTAAACACCGGGGAGCTGTTTTTT. Its translation: CASRNDRVNTGELFF.

The gene calls are TRBV20-1 and TRBJ1-1; D is unclear. V was clipped by 3 bases and J by 6 bases, with 14 bases between them. Germline V gives CDR1 DFQATT, CDR2 SNEGSKA (reference sequence). This CDR3 has 13 amino acids. CDR3 bases: TGCAGTGCTAGTTGGGTCCCGGGAGCTGAAGCTTTCTTT. Encoded protein: CSASWVPGAEAFF.

The chain joins TRBV28 to TRBJ1-2; D is unresolved. Germline CDR1 is MDHEN and CDR2 is SYDVKM. V dropped 11 bases and J dropped 4 bases, with 23 bases sitting between them. The CDR3 has 15 amino acids. This chain's CDR3 is CALHPSEGDTYGYTF. Written as DNA, the CDR3 is TGTGCCCTACACCCCTCCGAGGGTGACACCTATGGCTACACCTTC.

This chain's CDR3 is CASSVGSTGAYTEAFF. The DNA of the CDR3 is TGTGCCAGCAGCGTAGGGTCGACAGGGGCTTACACTGAAGCTTTCTTT. The V gene is TRBV9, the J gene TRBJ1-1, with TRBD1 identical over 8 bases. V dropped 0 bases and J dropped 3; count of bases not matched to a gene: 7. The CDR3 length is 16 residues. The V gene's germline CDR1 is SGDLS and CDR2 YYNGEE.

This chain links TRBV27 with TRBJ2-7; 7 positions match TRBD2. V lost 6 bases, J lost 1 base, and 12 bases stayed unmatched. Germline CDR1 reads MNHEY; CDR2 reads SMNVEV (reference sequence). The length of the CDR3 is 16 residues. CDR3 residues: CASRTVLSGKSYEQYF. The CDR3 nucleotides are TGTGCCAGCAGGACGGTTCTGAGCGGGAAGTCCTACGAGCAGTACTTC.

The genes are TRBV12-3 or TRBV12-4 and TRBJ2-1; the D gene is possibly TRBD2 (5 bases). V was cut by 6 bases and J by 8 bases, with 8 bases left in between. The CDR3 length is 11 residues. The CDR3 DNA reads TGTGCCAGCAGCCCCGGGGATGAGCAGTTCTTC. Its translation is CASSPGDEQFF.

The rearrangement links TRBV18 to TRBJ1-5, with D perhaps TRBD1 (5 bases). CDR1 and CDR2 from the germline V gene are KGHSH and LQKENI. Trimming shortened V by 2 bases and J by 3 bases, and 11 bases separated the two germline ends. This CDR3 region has 15 residues. CDR3 sequence reads: CASSPGALDNQPQHF. CDR3 bases: TGTGCCAGCTCACCAGGGGCTTTGGACAATCAGCCCCAGCATTTT.

This clone was counted a single time. CDR3 DNA: TGCGCCAGCAGGACTGGGGGGGCTATTTCACCCCTCCACTTT. This gives the protein CASRTGGAISPLHF. The chain carries TRBV5-1 and TRBJ1-6; TRBD1 is a possible D gene (6 bases). Deletions cut 5 bases from V and 9 bases from J, with 15 bases between. The CDR3 has 14 amino acids. Germline V gene sequence: CDR1 SGHRS, CDR2 YFSETQ.

The rearrangement joins TRBV10-2 to TRBJ2-7; 9 positions match TRBD2. The CDR3 spans 13 residues. Trimming at V came to 0 bases and at J to 7 bases, leaving 1 base not matched to a gene. Germline CDR1 is WSHSY and CDR2 is SAAADI. DNA of the CDR3: TGCGCCAGCAGTGAGTCCACTAGCGGGGAGCAGTACTTC. This gives the protein CASSESTSGEQYF.

The gene calls are TRBV6-6 and TRBJ1-1; 9 bases agree with TRBD1. Germline V gives CDR1 MNHNY, CDR2 SVGAGI (reference sequence). Trimming cost V 7 bases and J 5 bases; bases outside gene matches: 8. This CDR3 comprises 14 residues. The CDR3 nucleotides are TGTGCCAGCATCCGACAGGGGGTTAGTACTGAAGCTTTCTTT. Its protein is CASIRQGVSTEAFF.

This chain connects TRBV11-2 to TRBJ2-1; D uncertain. Trimming removed 6 bases at V and 9 bases at J, with 12 bases between. The germline V gene encodes CDR1 SGHAT and CDR2 FQNNGV. The CDR3 runs 12 residues. The chain's CDR3 is CASSPPESEQFF. For the CDR3, the DNA is TGTGCCAGCAGTCCCCCGGAGAGTGAGCAGTTCTTC.

The chain uses TRBV14 and TRBJ2-7; maybe TRBD2 (5 bases). This CDR3 has 16 residues. V lost 4 bases, J lost 2 bases, and 18 bases lay in between. Germline CDR1 reads SGHDN; CDR2 reads FVKESK. CDR3 sequence (DNA): TGTGCCAGCAGCCGTAATGGTCTAGCCGGAGCCTACGAGCAGTACTTC. It specifies CASSRNGLAGAYEQYF.

CDR3 amino acids: CASNPLAGLYNEQFF. The CDR3 DNA follows: TGTGCCAGTAATCCTCTAGCGGGACTTTACAATGAGCAGTTCTTC. The V call is TRBV19, the J call TRBJ2-1, with 9 bases that match TRBD2. J gave up 4 bases and V 7 bases, and 8 bases lay outside the gene matches. The CDR3 has 15 amino acids. Germline V gives CDR1 LNHDA, CDR2 SQIVND (reference sequence).

The rearrangement links TRBV5-1 to TRBJ2-5; TRBD2 agrees at 7 bases. The germline CDR1 and CDR2 sequences are SGHRS and YFSETQ. The CDR3 has 15 amino acids. With 4 bases clipped from V and 9 bases from J, the junction kept 15 bases outside the gene matches. The CDR3 DNA sequence: TGCGCCAGCAGCCCGCCGGTCGGGGGGTCGATGGCCCAGTACTTC. It yields the protein CASSPPVGGSMAQYF.

This rearrangement joins TRBV4-2 to TRBJ1-2; 9 positions match TRBD1. Losses at the gene ends were 4 bases for V and 0 bases for J; bases not matched to a gene: 6. Germline CDR1 reads LGHNA; CDR2 reads YNFKEQ. The CDR3 totals 16 residues. CDR3 coding DNA: TGTGCCAGCAGCCGTGGACAGGGGCAGACTAACTATGGCTACACCTTC. Translating it yields CASSRGQGQTNYGYTF.

The sample holds one count of this clone. This chain joins TRBV19 and TRBJ1-5; a weak D match, TRBD1 (5 bases). This CDR3 spans 15 amino acids. CDR1 is LNHDA, CDR2 SQIVND, per germline (reference sequence). Between the trimmed V and J ends, which lost 4 bases and 2 bases, there was a span of 12 bases. Here the CDR3 reads CASSRTGGGNQPQHF. The DNA of the CDR3 is TGTGCCAGTAGTAGAACGGGAGGGGGCAATCAGCCCCAGCATTTT.

The chain links TRBV6-5 to TRBJ2-7, with D possibly TRBD2 on 6 matching bases. CDR3 length: 15 amino acids. V was trimmed by 5 bases and J by 5 bases, leaving 19 bases between them. In germline, CDR1 is MNHEY, CDR2 SVGAGI. CDR3 nucleotides: TGTGCCAGCAGTCCCGACAGTTCCGGGGAGGACGAGCAGTACTTC. Its protein is CASSPDSSGEDEQYF.

This chain connects TRBV5-1 to TRBJ2-7; 8 bases are shared with TRBD1. This CDR3 comprises 15 residues. CDR1 and CDR2 from the germline V gene are SGHRS and YFSETQ. V shed 4 bases, J shed 5 bases, and the junction held 11 bases outside the gene matches. In nucleotides, the CDR3 is TGCGCCAGCAGCGAGAGGGGACAGGAGAGCGACGAGCAGTACTTC. This encodes CASSERGQESDEQYF.